This T cell receptor beta chain derives from a study of T cell changes during pregnancy in multiple sclerosis. TCRdb's table, derived via immunoSEQ multiplex PCR, lists solely in-frame clones and lacks some. Of around 67,000 clones listed, roughly 90% are singletons. Trimming cost V 6 bases and J 2 bases, with 8 bases left between them. This CDR3 is built from 12 residues. Germline V lookup: CDR1 MNHEY, CDR2 SVGAGI. The specimen comprised peripheral blood, sampled after pregnancy. The TCR was taken from a female donor in good health, enrolled as a control in a pregnancy study. V gene TRBV6-5 combines with J gene TRBJ2-7; no firm D call. CDR3 nucleotide sequence: TGTGCCAGCAGCTCCCCCCCCTACGAGCAGTACTTC. Encoded protein: CASSSPPYEQYF.